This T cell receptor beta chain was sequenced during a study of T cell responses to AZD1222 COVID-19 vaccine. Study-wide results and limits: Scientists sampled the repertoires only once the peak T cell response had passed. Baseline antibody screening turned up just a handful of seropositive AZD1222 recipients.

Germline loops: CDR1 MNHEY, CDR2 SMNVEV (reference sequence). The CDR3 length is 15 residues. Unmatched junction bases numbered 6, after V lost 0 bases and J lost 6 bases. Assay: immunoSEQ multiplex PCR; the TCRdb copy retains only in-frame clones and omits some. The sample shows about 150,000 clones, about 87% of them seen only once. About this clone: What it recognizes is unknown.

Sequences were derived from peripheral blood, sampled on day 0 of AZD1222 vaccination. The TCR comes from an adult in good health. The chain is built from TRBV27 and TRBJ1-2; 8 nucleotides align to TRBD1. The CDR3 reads CASSLSSRGQDGYTF. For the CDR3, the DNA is TGTGCCAGCAGTTTATCGTCCAGGGGGCAGGATGGCTACACCTTC.